These T cell receptor beta chains were read from a single sample in a study of Ad26.COV2.S vaccination and SARS-CoV-2 variants. Profiled with immunoSEQ multiplex PCR; TCRdb holds only in-frame clones, not every one. The table includes around 300,000 clones, about 89% detected once. Sample: peripheral blood, taken in a trial of Ad26.COV2.S vaccine versus placebo. Receptors originate from a person between 18 and 59 years old who received the Ad26.COV2.S COVID-19 vaccine or a placebo. Both conserved end residues are trimmed from each CDR3. D genes are given only for firm matches. Part of the rows lack a size; the others show once, few, many or a class for expanded clones.

j_call clone_size d_call v_call cdr3_aa
TRBJ2-5 - TRBD1 TRBV11-2 ASSSDRGTETQY
TRBJ2-5 - - TRBV3-1/TRBV3-2 ASSQELAVKETQY
TRBJ1-5 - TRBD1 TRBV3-1/TRBV3-2 ASSRSTPGTGAQPQH
TRBJ2-7 - TRBD1 TRBV28 ASSWPRDRGSYEQY
TRBJ1-5 - TRBD1 TRBV28 ASSSLKTGYQPQH
TRBJ2-7 - TRBD1 TRBV6-5 ASSRGRVGEQY
TRBJ2-5 - - TRBV19 ASSERQVQETQY
TRBJ2-1 - TRBD1 TRBV5-1 ASNDRGFDNEQF
TRBJ2-5 - TRBD2 TRBV3-1/TRBV3-2 ASSQPGLAGGLKETQY
TRBJ2-7 few - TRBV5-4 ASSGGTSASYEQY
TRBJ2-5 - TRBD1 TRBV10-3 AISAPRGQTGQETQY
TRBJ1-1 - - TRBV7-2 ASGPGRMNTEAF
TRBJ2-5 - - TRBV15 ATSRDGAQETQY
TRBJ2-3 - - TRBV30 AWSVLGNTQY
TRBJ2-7 - - TRBV28 ASSSTGRRDQQY
TRBJ2-5 - TRBD1 TRBV7-9 ASSSNTGGGETQY
TRBJ2-1 - TRBD2 TRBV6-4 ASSPGTSEYNEQF